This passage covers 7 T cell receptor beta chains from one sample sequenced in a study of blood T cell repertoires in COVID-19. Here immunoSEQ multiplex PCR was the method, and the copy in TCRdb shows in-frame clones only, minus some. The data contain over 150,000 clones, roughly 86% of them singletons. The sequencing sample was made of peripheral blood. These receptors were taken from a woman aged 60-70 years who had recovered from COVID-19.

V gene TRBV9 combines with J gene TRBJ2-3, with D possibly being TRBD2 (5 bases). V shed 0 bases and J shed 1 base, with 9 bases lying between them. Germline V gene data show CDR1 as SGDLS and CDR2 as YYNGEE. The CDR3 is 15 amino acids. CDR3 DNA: TGTGCCAGCAGCGTAGGTAATAGCGGCACAGATACGCAGTATTTT. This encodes CASSVGNSGTDTQYF.

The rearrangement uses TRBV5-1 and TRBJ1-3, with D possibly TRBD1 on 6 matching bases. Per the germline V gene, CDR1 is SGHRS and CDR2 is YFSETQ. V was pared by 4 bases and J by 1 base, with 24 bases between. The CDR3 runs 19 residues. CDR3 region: CASSPRWQGIDISGNTIYF. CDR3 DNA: TGCGCCAGCAGCCCTCGGTGGCAGGGGATTGATATTTCTGGAAACACCATATATTTT.

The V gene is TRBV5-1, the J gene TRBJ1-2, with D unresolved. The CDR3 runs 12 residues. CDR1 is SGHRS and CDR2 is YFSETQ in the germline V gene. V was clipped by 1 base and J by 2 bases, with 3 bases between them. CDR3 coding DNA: TGCGCCAGCAGCTTGCTCAACTATGGCTACACCTTC. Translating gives CASSLLNYGYTF. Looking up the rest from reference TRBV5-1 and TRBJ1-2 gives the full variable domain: KAGVTQTPRYLIKTRGQQVTLSCSPISGHRSVSWYQQTPGQGLQFLFEYFSETQRNKGNFPGRFSGRQFSNSRSEMNVSTLELGDSALYLCASSLLNYGYTFGSGTRLTVV.

CDR3: CASSLAGRLNTEAFF. CDR3 DNA: TGTGCCAGCAGCTTGGCAGGCAGATTGAACACTGAAGCTTTCTTT. The V call is TRBV5-4, the J call TRBJ1-1; D gene uncertain. V was clipped by 0 bases and J by 0 bases, with 9 bases between them. In germline, CDR1 is SGHNT, CDR2 YYREEE (reference sequence). The CDR3 spans 15 residues.

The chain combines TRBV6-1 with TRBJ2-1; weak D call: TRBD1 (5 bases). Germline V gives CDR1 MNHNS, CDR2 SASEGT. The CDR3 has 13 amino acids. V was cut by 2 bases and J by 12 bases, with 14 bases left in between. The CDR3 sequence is CASSELTVWVQFF. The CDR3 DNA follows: TGTGCCAGCAGTGAACTGACAGTATGGGTGCAGTTCTTC.

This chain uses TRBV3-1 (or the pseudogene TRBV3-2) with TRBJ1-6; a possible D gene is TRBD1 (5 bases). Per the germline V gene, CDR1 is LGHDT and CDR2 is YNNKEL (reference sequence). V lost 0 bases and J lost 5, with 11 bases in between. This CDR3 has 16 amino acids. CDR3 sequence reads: CASSQEGAFNNSPLHF. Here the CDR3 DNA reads TGTGCCAGCAGCCAAGAAGGGGCATTCAATAATTCACCCCTCCACTTT.

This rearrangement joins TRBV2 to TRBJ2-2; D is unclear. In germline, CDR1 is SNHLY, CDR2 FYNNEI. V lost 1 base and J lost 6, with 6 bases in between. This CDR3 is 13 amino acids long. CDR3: CASSEGLAGELFF. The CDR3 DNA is TGTGCCAGCAGTGAAGGATTAGCCGGGGAGCTGTTTTTT.